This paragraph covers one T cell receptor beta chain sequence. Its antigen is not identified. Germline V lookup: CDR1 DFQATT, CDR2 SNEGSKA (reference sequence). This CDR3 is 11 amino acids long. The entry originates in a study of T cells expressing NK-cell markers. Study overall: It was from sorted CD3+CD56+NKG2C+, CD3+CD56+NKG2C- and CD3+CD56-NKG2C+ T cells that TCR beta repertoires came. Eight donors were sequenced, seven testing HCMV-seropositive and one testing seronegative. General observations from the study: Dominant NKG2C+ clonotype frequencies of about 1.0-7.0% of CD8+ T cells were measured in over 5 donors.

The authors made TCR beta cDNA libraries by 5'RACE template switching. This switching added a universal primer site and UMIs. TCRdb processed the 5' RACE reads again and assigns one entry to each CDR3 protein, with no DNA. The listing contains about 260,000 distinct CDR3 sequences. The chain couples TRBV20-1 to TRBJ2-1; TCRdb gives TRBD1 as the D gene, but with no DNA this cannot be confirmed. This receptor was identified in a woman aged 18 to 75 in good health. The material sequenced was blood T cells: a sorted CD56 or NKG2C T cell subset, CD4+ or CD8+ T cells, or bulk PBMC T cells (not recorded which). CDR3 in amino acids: CSASSPGEQFF.